The 17 T cell receptor beta chains below all came from one sample that was sequenced in a study of cytomegalovirus exposure and HLA in healthy donors. Assay: immunoSEQ multiplex PCR; the TCRdb copy retains only in-frame clones and omits some. This table has some 130,000 clones, 75% to 90% appearing once. Material for sequencing was PBMCs. These receptors were obtained from a woman younger than 35 in good health and CMV-seronegative.

The chain links TRBV4-1 to TRBJ1-2; TRBD1 is a possible D gene (6 bases). Germline CDR1 and CDR2: MGHRA and YSYEKL. The length of the CDR3 is 15 residues. Trimming took off 2 bases at V and 4 bases at J, with 14 bases between the two ends. CDR3 sequence: CASSQWGQGPYGYTF. Here the CDR3 DNA reads TGCGCCAGCAGCCAATGGGGGCAGGGACCCTATGGCTACACCTTC.

By proportion, this clone is large. Other DNA variants within this sample encode the same CDR3. The chain combines TRBV6-1 with TRBJ2-5; 12 bases match TRBD2. Germline V lookup: CDR1 MNHNS, CDR2 SASEGT. The CDR3 sequence is 15 residues long. V shed 2 bases and J 2 bases; nucleotides not matched to a gene: 0. Written as DNA, the CDR3 is TGTGCCAGCAGTGAACTAGCGGGGGGGCAAGAGACCCAGTACTTC. Its protein product is CASSELAGGQETQYF.

This chain joins TRBV29-1 and TRBJ1-5; 7 bases match TRBD1. The CDR3 extends over 13 amino acids. V dropped 5 bases and J dropped 5; count of bases not matched to a gene: 6. Germline assignment: CDR1 SQVTM and CDR2 ANQGSEA. CDR3 amino acids: CSVRDSSDQPQHF. The CDR3 nucleotides are TGCAGCGTTAGGGACAGTTCTGATCAGCCCCAGCATTTT.

This sequence joins TRBV7-3 and TRBJ2-5; tentative D call: TRBD1 (5 bases). Germline V gives CDR1 SGHTA, CDR2 FQGTGA. The length of the CDR3 is 13 residues. V lost 2 bases and J lost 5, with 9 bases in between. CDR3 region: CASSLSGRETQYF. As DNA, the CDR3 is TGTGCCAGCAGCTTATCAGGGCGGGAGACCCAGTACTTC.

The V and J genes are TRBV5-5 and TRBJ2-1; perhaps TRBD2 as D (6 bases). Per the germline V gene, CDR1 is SGHKS and CDR2 is YYEKEE (reference sequence). Trimming took off 4 bases at V and 0 bases at J, with 14 bases between the two ends. The CDR3 loop spans 16 amino acids. Here the CDR3 reads CASSLSGKSSYNEQFF. The CDR3 bases are TGTGCCAGCAGCCTTAGCGGTAAGAGCTCCTACAATGAGCAGTTCTTC. The whole variable domain, remainder taken from reference TRBV5-5 and TRBJ2-1, is DAGVTQSPTHLIKTRGQQVTLRCSPISGHKSVSWYQQVLGQGPQFIFQYYEKEERGRGNFPDRFSARQFPNYSSELNVNALLLGDSALYLCASSLSGKSSYNEQFFGPGTRLTVL.

CDR3 nucleotides: TGTGCCAGCAGCGGACCCGAGACGGGTTTAGGCTACACCTTC. Protein sequence: CASSGPETGLGYTF. The chain employs TRBV9 and TRBJ1-2; no clear D. Trimming shortened V by 3 bases and J by 8 bases, and 17 bases separated the two germline ends. The CDR3 is made up of 14 amino acids. Germline loops: CDR1 SGDLS, CDR2 YYNGEE. The whole variable domain, filled in from reference TRBV9 and TRBJ1-2, reads DSGVTQTPKHLITATGQRVTLRCSPRSGDLSVYWYQQSLDQGLQFLIQYYNGEERAKGNILERFSAQQFPDLHSELNLSSLELGDSALYFCASSGPETGLGYTFGSGTRLTVV.

V gene TRBV12-5 combines with J gene TRBJ1-1; D uncertain. Per germline, CDR1 LGHNT and CDR2 FRNRAP. The CDR3 has 13 amino acids. V dropped 5 bases and J dropped 2 bases, with 9 bases sitting between them. CDR3 DNA sequence: TGTGCTAGTGGTGCTAGTCTAAACACTGAAGCTTTCTTT. It translates to CASGASLNTEAFF.

The chain has TRBV19 and TRBJ1-1; D is undetermined. There are 14 residues in the CDR3. V was pared by 5 bases and J by 1 base, with 11 bases between. In germline, CDR1 is LNHDA, CDR2 SQIVND (reference sequence). CDR3 in amino acids: CASSPHDKNTEAFF. The CDR3 DNA reads TGTGCCAGTAGTCCCCATGACAAGAACACTGAAGCTTTCTTT.

The chain combines TRBV7-2 with TRBJ1-6, with no clear D. The V gene lost 4 bases and the J gene lost 8 bases, with 15 bases spanning the gap. CDR1 and CDR2 from the germline V gene are SGHTA and FQGNSA. The CDR3 extends over 15 amino acids. CDR3 in DNA: TGTGCCAGCAGCTCCGGCCCGAGGGTTGATTCACCCCTCCACTTT. It encodes CASSSGPRVDSPLHF.

The rearrangement uses TRBV2 and TRBJ1-2, with 7 bases fitting TRBD1. This CDR3 is 14 amino acids long. The V and J ends lost 2 bases and 3 bases, in that order; junction bases with no gene match: 3. The germline V gene encodes CDR1 SNHLY and CDR2 FYNNEI. The CDR3 sequence: CASSESTGYYGYTF. In DNA form, the CDR3 reads TGTGCCAGCAGTGAATCGACAGGGTACTATGGCTACACCTTC. The full variable domain, completed using reference TRBV2 and TRBJ1-2, is EPEVTQTPSHQVTQMGQEVILRCVPISNHLYFYWYRQILGQKVEFLVSFYNNEISEKSEIFDDQFSVERPDGSNFTLKIRSTKLEDSAMYFCASSESTGYYGYTFGSGTRLTVV.

The chain carries TRBV7-9 and TRBJ1-1, with D possibly TRBD1 on 5 matching bases. The CDR3 contains 15 residues. Germline CDR1 SEHNR, CDR2 FQNEAQ (reference sequence). The V and J ends lost 3 bases and 1 base respectively, with 12 bases between them. The CDR3 nucleotides are TGTGCCAGCAGCTTTGAAGTGGGGCAGAACACTGAAGCTTTCTTT. It codes for CASSFEVGQNTEAFF.

This clone was picked up one time. CDR3 sequence reads: CASRLAGSTGTQYF. For the CDR3, the DNA is TGTGCCAGCAGACTAGCGGGTTCCACGGGTACGCAGTATTTT. The chain carries TRBV6-6 and TRBJ2-3; 9 bases match TRBD2. This CDR3 is 14 amino acids long. After removal of 6 bases from V and 8 bases from J, the junction contained 9 bases not matched to a gene. Germline CDR1 MNHNY, CDR2 SVGAGI (reference sequence).

The chain joins TRBV6-1 to TRBJ2-7, with 10 bases matching TRBD1. Germline V gene data show CDR1 as MNHNS and CDR2 as SASEGT. V lost 6 bases, J lost 4 bases, and 6 bases stayed unmatched. There are 14 residues in the CDR3. The CDR3 region has the DNA TGTGCCAGCAGGGGACAGGGGAGCGGTTACGAGCAGTACTTC. This translates into CASRGQGSGYEQYF.

The chain uses TRBV7-8 and TRBJ1-1; 7 nucleotides match TRBD1. CDR3 size: 17 residues. Germline lookup yields CDR1 SGHVS and CDR2 FQNEAQ. The J segment lost 3 bases and the V segment lost 6 bases, leaving 16 bases of the junction unmatched. The CDR3 sequence is CASRPTMGQQIYTEAFF. The CDR3 coding sequence is TGTGCCAGCAGGCCTACAATGGGACAGCAAATATACACTGAAGCTTTCTTT.

V is TRBV7-3 and J is TRBJ2-3; 8 bases are shared with TRBD1. The CDR3 length is 14 residues. The J segment lost 8 bases and the V segment lost 5 bases, leaving 9 bases of the junction unmatched. Germline loops: CDR1 SGHTA, CDR2 FQGTGA. The CDR3 loop reads CASSPGQEDVTQYF. CDR3 sequence (DNA): TGTGCCAGCAGCCCGGGACAGGAGGATGTTACGCAGTATTTT.

The rearrangement joins TRBV5-1 to TRBJ2-6, with D perhaps TRBD1 (5 bases). CDR1 SGHRS and CDR2 YFSETQ come from the germline V gene. This CDR3 has 17 amino acids. The V and J ends lost 1 base and 0 bases respectively, with 11 bases between them. Here the CDR3 DNA reads TGCGCCAGCAGCTTGTGGGTAGACAGCTCTGGGGCCAACGTCCTGACTTTC. Its protein product is CASSLWVDSSGANVLTF.

The chain combines TRBV11-2 with TRBJ2-1; unclear D gene. Trimming took 2 bases from V and 0 from J, leaving 8 bases between them. This CDR3 spans 15 amino acids. Germline V gene data show CDR1 as SGHAT and CDR2 as FQNNGV. CDR3: CASSLTSLSYNEQFF. CDR3 bases: TGTGCCAGCAGCTTAACGAGTCTCTCCTACAATGAGCAGTTCTTC.